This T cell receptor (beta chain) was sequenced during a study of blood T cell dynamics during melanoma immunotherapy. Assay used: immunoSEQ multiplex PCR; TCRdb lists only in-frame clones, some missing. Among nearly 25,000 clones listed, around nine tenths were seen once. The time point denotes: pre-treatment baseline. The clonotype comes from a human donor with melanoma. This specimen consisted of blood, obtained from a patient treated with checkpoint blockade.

The CDR3 sequence: CASSEPERALNSYNEQFF. The CDR3 DNA follows: TGTGCCAGCAGTGAACCCGAACGGGCCTTGAACTCCTACAATGAGCAGTTCTTC. This chain uses TRBV2 with TRBJ2-1; no clear D. The CDR3 covers 18 residues. V was trimmed by 2 bases and J by 0 bases, leaving 17 bases between them. Germline V lookup: CDR1 SNHLY, CDR2 FYNNEI.